This T cell receptor (beta chain) was recorded in a study of cytomegalovirus exposure and HLA in healthy donors. Nominal health characterized the donors when sampled, though unrecorded immune exposures were likely. CDR3 length equals 14 residues. Germline CDR1 reads SGHDT; CDR2 reads YYEEEE. The PCR contained 60 Vbeta and 13 Jbeta primers. Method: immunoSEQ multiplex PCR; TCRdb's copy keeps in-frame clones and lacks some. The sample yields roughly 120,000 clones, roughly three fifths seen once. The chain is built from TRBV5-6 and TRBJ2-5; 9 bases match TRBD1. The J call is doubtful: the DNA matches TRBJ2-7 better. Sequencing used PBMCs. This TCR was recovered from a man aged 35-49 years in good health and CMV-seropositive. CDR3 nucleotides: TGTGCCAGCAGCGCGGGGACAGGGTCCTACGAGCAGTACTTC. It codes for CASSAGTGSYEQYF.